This is a list of T cell receptor beta chains from one sample in a study of shared clonotypes between healthy human individuals. Clones were read by immunoSEQ multiplex PCR, and TCRdb kept only the in-frame ones, dropping some. Seen here are about 1.1 million clones, 60% to 85% observed once, and the top ten hold roughly 0.83%. What was sequenced was memory CD4+ T cells from PBMCs. All receptors come from a man aged 18 to 29 in good health. Some clones in this sample may be carry-over from other donors' samples. CDR3s include the opening cysteine and the closing phenylalanine or tryptophan. The D gene is left open where the match is weak. Expanded clones get a size class; other rows say once, few or many, or leave the size out.

>TRBJ2-1|NA|TRBV2|TRBD1
CASIVPGQGGNEQFF
TGTGCCAGCATAGTACCGGGACAGGGGGGCAATGAGCAGTTCTTC
>TRBJ1-5|NA|TRBV28|TRBD1
CASSSQLGDSQPQHF
TGTGCCAGCAGCTCCCAACTGGGGGACAGTCAGCCCCAGCATTTT
>TRBJ2-5|NA|TRBV28|TRBD1
CASSLFGTAQETQYF
TGTGCCAGCAGTTTATTCGGGACAGCCCAAGAGACCCAGTACTTC
>TRBJ2-7|once|TRBV5-6|TRBD1
CASSLVGTGYTYEQYF
TGTGCCAGCAGCTTGGTTGGGACAGGGTATACCTACGAGCAGTACTTC
>TRBJ1-1|NA|TRBV19|NA
CASSPDSRITEAFF
TGTGCCAGTAGCCCGGACAGTCGGATCACTGAAGCTTTCTTT
>TRBJ1-5|few|TRBV6-6|NA
CASSDGQPQHF
TGTGCCAGCAGCGATGGTCAGCCCCAGCATTTT
>TRBJ2-7|few|TRBV5-1|TRBD2
CASSPGAGTLSYEQYF
TGCGCCAGCAGCCCAGGAGCGGGAACGTTATCCTACGAGCAGTACTTC
>TRBJ2-2|NA|TRBV30|TRBD1
CAWSVFPGQLITEENTGELFF
TGTGCCTGGAGTGTATTTCCGGGACAGCTGATAACGGAAGAGAACACCGGGGAGCTGTTTTTT
>TRBJ2-3|NA|TRBV27|NA
CASSLGVGRGGTDTQYF
TGTGCCAGCAGTTTGGGCGTCGGCAGGGGGGGGACAGATACGCAGTATTTT
>TRBJ1-2|NA|TRBV5-1|TRBD1
CASRYPGQEYGYTF
TGCGCCAGCAGGTATCCGGGACAGGAATATGGCTACACCTTC
>TRBJ1-1|NA|TRBV5-4|NA
CASSPRGATEAFF
TGTGCCAGCAGCCCAAGGGGGGCTACTGAAGCTTTCTTT
>TRBJ2-1|few|TRBV10-3|TRBD2
CAISSRPGLAENNEQFF
TGTGCCATCAGTTCCAGACCGGGACTAGCGGAAAACAATGAGCAGTTCTTC
>TRBJ2-7|NA|TRBV7-9|NA
CASSPIRAGGEEQYF
TGTGCCAGCAGCCCCATCAGAGCAGGTGGAGAGGAGCAGTACTTC
>TRBJ2-7|NA|TRBV7-2|NA
CASSLPGSLTYEQYF
TGTGCCAGCAGCTTACCCGGGTCCCTCACCTACGAGCAGTACTTC
>TRBJ1-3|NA|TRBV7-9|TRBD1
CASSPRQMGQAGNTIYF
TGTGCCAGCAGCCCGAGACAGATGGGACAGGCAGGAAACACCATATATTTT
>TRBJ2-1|few|TRBV11-2|NA
CASSLGAGLNNEQFF
TGTGCCAGCAGCTTAGGGGCGGGGTTGAACAATGAGCAGTTCTTC
>TRBJ2-7|NA|TRBV7-3|TRBD2
CASSRTSVYEQYF
TGTGCCAGCAGTCGGACTAGCGTCTACGAGCAGTACTTC
>TRBJ2-3|NA|TRBV19|NA
CASSTLQGVGADTQYF
TGTGCCAGTAGTACGTTGCAGGGAGTAGGAGCAGATACGCAGTATTTT
>TRBJ1-5|once|TRBV6-5|NA
CASSQRSNQPQHF
TGTGCCAGCAGCCAACGGAGCAATCAGCCCCAGCATTTT
>TRBJ2-7|once|TRBV6-5|TRBD2
CASSYWTSGPYEQYF
TGTGCCAGCAGTTACTGGACTAGTGGCCCGTACGAGCAGTACTTC
>TRBJ2-1|NA|TRBV19|TRBD2
CATAGGFYNEQFF
TGTGCCACAGCGGGAGGGTTTTACAATGAGCAGTTCTTC
>TRBJ1-4|NA|TRBV28|NA
CASITSQGREKLFF
TGTGCCAGCATTACGTCCCAGGGGAGGGAAAAACTGTTTTTT
>TRBJ2-7|NA|TRBV7-2|TRBD2
CASSLMIAGGYEQYF
TGTGCCAGCAGCTTAATGATAGCGGGTGGCTACGAGCAGTACTTC
>TRBJ2-7|NA|TRBV28|NA
CASSLKVPGSYEQYF
TGTGCCAGCAGTTTAAAGGTTCCGGGGAGCTACGAGCAGTACTTC
>TRBJ2-1|NA|TRBV15|NA
CATSRALDSNEQFF
TGTGCCACCAGCAGAGCTCTAGATTCCAATGAGCAGTTCTTC
>TRBJ2-1|NA|TRBV5-4|NA
CASSLEGSYNEQFF
TGTGCCAGCAGCTTGGAAGGGTCCTACAATGAGCAGTTCTTC
>TRBJ2-1|NA|TRBV7-2|TRBD2
CASSATSGTYNEQFF
TGTGCCAGCAGCGCCACTAGCGGGACCTACAATGAGCAGTTCTTC
>TRBJ2-2|NA|TRBV6-8|TRBD1
CASSRRTGNVICCTGELFF
TGTGCCAGCAGCCGAAGGACAGGGAATGTTATATGTTGCACCGGGGAGCTGTTTTTT
>TRBJ2-7|NA|TRBV19|NA
CASSIVSGINEQYF
TGTGCCAGTAGTATAGTCTCAGGGATCAACGAGCAGTACTTC
>TRBJ1-3|NA|TRBV28|NA
CASSLSGPVVTIYF
TGTGCCAGCAGTTTATCAGGGCCTGTAGTCACCATATATTTT
>TRBJ1-5|NA|TRBV28|NA
CASSPLRQPQHF
TGTGCCAGCAGTCCCCTTAGACAGCCCCAGCATTTT
>TRBJ2-2|once|TRBV6-6|TRBD1
CASSPRTGGNTGELFF
TGTGCCAGCAGCCCTCGGACAGGGGGGAACACCGGGGAGCTGTTTTTT
>TRBJ1-3|NA|TRBV5-6|NA
CASSLGRNTIYF
TGTGCCAGCAGCCTCGGCAGAAACACCATATATTTT
>TRBJ2-3|NA|TRBV5-4|TRBD2
CASSLAGADTQYF
TGTGCCAGCAGCTTAGCGGGAGCCGATACGCAGTATTTT